This T cell receptor (beta chain) was retrieved from a study of T cell repertoires in cytomegalovirus infection. For this clonotype: Antigen unknown.

TCRdb analysed the reads with MiXCR anew, one entry per CDR3 protein. The profile covers some 940,000 distinct CDR3 sequences, with roughly a third appearing a single time and roughly 13% taken by the ten largest. This CDR3 has 14 amino acids. Deletions cut 8 bases from V and 4 bases from J, with 18 bases between. Germline lookup yields CDR1 MNHEY and CDR2 SVGAGI. Here the sequenced sample was cultured CD8+ T cells from PBMCs, taken from culture after CMV antigen stimulation. The TCR sequence derives from a human donor in good health (CMV status not recorded). Some clones in this sample may be carry-over from other donors' samples. The chain is built from TRBV6-5 and TRBJ2-7; TRBD2 is a possible D gene (6 bases). CDR3 nucleotide sequence: TGTGCCAGCTCTTTGCGGGGCGCTTTTTACGAGCAGTACTTC. This codes for CASSLRGAFYEQYF.